This T cell receptor beta chain was retrieved from a study of early T cells in non-severe SARS-CoV-2 infection. Overall study context: Unsorted whole blood bulk RNA was sequenced, with unpaired chains.

This clonotype occurred a few times. Its antigen is as yet unknown. Study-wide results and caveats: The matching step, a VDJdb search, favored anti-spike CD8 responses and missed private and CD4 specificities.

Germline CDR1 reads LGHDT; CDR2 reads YNNKEL (reference sequence). This CDR3 region has 15 residues. Germline trimming cut 1 base from V and 4 bases from J; bases unmatched to any gene: 4. The TCR library protocol attached unique molecular identifiers to the individual cDNA molecules. Each CDR3 protein is one row after TCRdb ran MiXCR on the 5' RACE reads. Found here are roughly 70,000 distinct CDR3 sequences, roughly a sixth of them singletons; the top ten hold about 8.8%. The sequence came from an adult who was a healthcare worker with PCR-confirmed SARS-CoV-2 infection or an uninfected control (not recorded which). Sequenced material: whole blood, taken at baseline. This chain connects TRBV3-1 to TRBJ2-5; 9 nucleotides align to TRBD2. CDR3 DNA sequence: TGTGCCAGCAGCCAAGGGCTAGCGGGGAGAGAGACCCAGTACTTC. This codes for CASSQGLAGRETQYF.